This T cell receptor beta chain was captured in a study of memory B cells and T cells in multiple sclerosis. General study points: Clone-set sizes differed between compartments, so shared clonotype counts needed normalization.

About this clone itself: Its specificity is not known.

Germline CDR1 is SEHNR and CDR2 is FQNEAQ (reference sequence). V was cut by 5 bases and J by 15 bases, with 11 bases left in between. The CDR3 is 10 residues long. The method was immunoSEQ multiplex PCR; TCRdb's version includes in-frame clones alone and lacks a portion of them. The sample consists of roughly 700 clones, roughly 79% of them appearing once. The chain combines TRBV7-9 with TRBJ2-1, with D possibly matching TRBD2 (6 bases). Source material: brain tissue. The clonotype comes from a human donor with multiple sclerosis. In DNA form, the CDR3 reads TGTGCCAGCAGCGACCGGGACTTGTTCTTC. This encodes CASSDRDLFF.